This entry lists 5 T cell receptor beta chains sequenced from one sample in a study of OX40 agonist ivuxolimab in advanced cancers. The data were produced by immunoSEQ multiplex PCR, yet TCRdb's version contains in-frame clones alone and is incomplete. Of nearly 85,000 clones in the sample, 70% to 90% were seen once. The sequenced sample was CD4+ or CD8+ T cells sorted from blood, obtained in a trial of the OX40 agonist ivuxolimab. The source of these receptors is an adult with an advanced solid tumor such as melanoma, head and neck, liver or kidney cancer.

This clone has more than one count but fewer than ten. The chain employs TRBV14 and TRBJ1-2; the match to TRBD1 covers 7 bases. Trimming at V came to 2 bases and at J to 6 bases, leaving 3 bases not matched to a gene. The V gene's germline CDR1 is SGHDN and CDR2 FVKESK. There are 13 residues in the CDR3. CDR3 loop: CASSQSRGDGYTF. The CDR3 coding sequence is TGTGCCAGCAGCCAAAGCAGGGGGGATGGCTACACCTTC. Complete variable domain (other parts from reference TRBV14 and TRBJ1-2): EAGVTQFPSHSVIEKGQTVTLRCDPISGHDNLYWYRRVMGKEIKFLLHFVKESKQDESGMPNNRFLAERTGGTYSTLKVQPAELEDSGVYFCASSQSRGDGYTFGSGTRLTVV.

The rearrangement joins TRBV5-1 to TRBJ2-7, with 9 bases matching TRBD1. Germline V gene data show CDR1 as SGHRS and CDR2 as YFSETQ. V lost 6 bases, J lost 4 bases, and 5 bases stayed unmatched. The CDR3 is made up of 13 amino acids. The CDR3 DNA is TGCGCCAGCAATCGGGGACAGGGTTACGAGCAGTACTTC. Translation: CASNRGQGYEQYF. Based on the CDR3 plus reference TRBV5-1 and TRBJ2-7, the full variable domain is KAGVTQTPRYLIKTRGQQVTLSCSPISGHRSVSWYQQTPGQGLQFLFEYFSETQRNKGNFPGRFSGRQFSNSRSEMNVSTLELGDSALYLCASNRGQGYEQYFGPGTRLTVT.

The chain links TRBV5-8 to TRBJ2-3; the match to TRBD2 covers 7 bases. Per germline, CDR1 SGHTS and CDR2 YDEGEE. V was clipped by 0 bases and J by 6 bases; unmatched bases: 4. The CDR3 covers 14 residues. CDR3 region: CASSLERGGDTQYF. The CDR3 coding sequence is TGTGCCAGCAGCTTGGAGCGGGGTGGGGATACGCAGTATTTT. The full variable domain, completed using reference TRBV5-8 and TRBJ2-3, is EAGVTQSPTHLIKTRGQQATLRCSPISGHTSVYWYQQALGLGLQFLLWYDEGEERNRGNFPPRFSGRQFPNYSSELNVNALELEDSALYLCASSLERGGDTQYFGPGTRLTVL.

This clone has just one count. V usage is TRBV7-2 and J usage is TRBJ1-6; D uncertain. Germline values: CDR1 SGHTA, CDR2 FQGNSA. The CDR3 is 15 amino acids. Between the trimmed V and J ends, which lost 2 bases and 8 bases, there was a span of 13 bases. CDR3 sequence reads: CASSLIRLTYSPLHF. In DNA form, the CDR3 reads TGTGCCAGCAGCTTAATTCGGCTGACTTATTCACCCCTCCACTTT.

This clone was seen a handful of times. The chain has TRBV21-1 and TRBJ2-2; the table's D call, TRBD1, has no DNA check behind it. TRBV21-1 is annotated as a pseudogene. The CDR3 sequence is 16 residues long. The DNA of the CDR3 is TGTGCCAGCAGCAAAACGTGGACAGTCCGAACCGGGGAGCTGTTTTTT. It translates to CASSKTWTVRTGELFF.